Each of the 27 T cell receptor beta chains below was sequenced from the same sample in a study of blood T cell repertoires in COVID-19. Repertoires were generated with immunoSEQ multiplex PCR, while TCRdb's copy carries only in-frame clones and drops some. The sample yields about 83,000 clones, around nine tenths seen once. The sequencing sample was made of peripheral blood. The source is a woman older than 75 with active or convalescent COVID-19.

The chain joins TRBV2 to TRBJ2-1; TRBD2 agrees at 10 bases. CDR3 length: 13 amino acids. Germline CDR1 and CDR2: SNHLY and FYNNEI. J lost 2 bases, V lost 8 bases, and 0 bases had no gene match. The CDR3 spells CASGTSAYNEQFF. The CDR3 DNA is TGTGCCAGCGGGACTAGCGCCTACAATGAGCAGTTCTTC.

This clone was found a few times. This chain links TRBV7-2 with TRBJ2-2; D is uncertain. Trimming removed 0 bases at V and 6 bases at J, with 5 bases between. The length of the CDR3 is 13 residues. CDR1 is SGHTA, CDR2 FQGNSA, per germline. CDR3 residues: CASSLAEAGELFF. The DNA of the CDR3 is TGTGCCAGCAGCTTAGCCGAGGCCGGGGAGCTGTTTTTT.

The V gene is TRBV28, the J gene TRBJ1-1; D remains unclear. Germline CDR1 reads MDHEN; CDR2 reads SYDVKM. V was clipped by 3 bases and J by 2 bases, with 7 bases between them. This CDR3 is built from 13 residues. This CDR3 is CASSLEYNTEAFF. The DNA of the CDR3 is TGTGCCAGCAGTTTGGAGTATAACACTGAAGCTTTCTTT. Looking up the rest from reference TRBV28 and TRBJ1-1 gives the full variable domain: DVKVTQSSRYLVKRTGEKVFLECVQDMDHENMFWYRQDPGLGLRLIYFSYDVKMKEKGDIPEGYSVSREKKERFSLILESASTNQTSMYLCASSLEYNTEAFFGQGTRLTVV.

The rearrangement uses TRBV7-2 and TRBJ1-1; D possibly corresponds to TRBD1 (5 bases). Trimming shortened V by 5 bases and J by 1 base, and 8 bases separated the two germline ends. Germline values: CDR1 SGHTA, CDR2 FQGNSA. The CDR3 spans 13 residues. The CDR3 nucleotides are TGTGCCAGCAGCCCCGGACAGAACACTGAAGCTTTCTTT. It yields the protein CASSPGQNTEAFF.

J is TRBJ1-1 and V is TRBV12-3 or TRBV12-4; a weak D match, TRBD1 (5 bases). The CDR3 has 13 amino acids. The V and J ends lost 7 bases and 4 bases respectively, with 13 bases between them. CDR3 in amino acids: CASTPQRGTEAFF. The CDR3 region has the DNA TGTGCCAGCACCCCTCAAAGGGGCACTGAAGCTTTCTTT.

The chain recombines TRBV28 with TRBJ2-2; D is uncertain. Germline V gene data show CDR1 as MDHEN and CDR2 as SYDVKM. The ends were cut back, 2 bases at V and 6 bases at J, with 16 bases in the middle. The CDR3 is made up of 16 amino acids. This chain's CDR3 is CASSLSFGNRAGELFF. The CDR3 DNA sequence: TGTGCCAGCAGTTTAAGTTTTGGAAACCGGGCCGGGGAGCTGTTTTTT.

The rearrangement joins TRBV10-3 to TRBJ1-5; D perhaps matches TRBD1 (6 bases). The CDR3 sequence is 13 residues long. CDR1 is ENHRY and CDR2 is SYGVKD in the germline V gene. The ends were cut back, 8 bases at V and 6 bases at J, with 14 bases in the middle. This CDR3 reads CAISRGGLQPQHF. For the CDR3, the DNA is TGTGCCATCTCGAGGGGGGGCCTTCAGCCCCAGCATTTT.

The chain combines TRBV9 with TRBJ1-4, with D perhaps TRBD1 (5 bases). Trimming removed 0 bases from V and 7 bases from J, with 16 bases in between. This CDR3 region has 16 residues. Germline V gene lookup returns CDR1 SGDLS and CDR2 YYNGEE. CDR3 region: CASSVAPGYGVEKLFF. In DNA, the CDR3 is TGTGCCAGCAGCGTAGCCCCAGGGTATGGGGTTGAAAAACTGTTTTTT.

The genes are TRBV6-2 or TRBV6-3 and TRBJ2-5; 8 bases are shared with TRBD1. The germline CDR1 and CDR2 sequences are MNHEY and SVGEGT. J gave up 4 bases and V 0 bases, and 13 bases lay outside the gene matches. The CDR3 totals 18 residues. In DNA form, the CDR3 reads TGTGCCAGCAGTTACTCCCGGGCCAGGGGGCGTGGAGGAGAGACCCAGTACTTC. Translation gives CASSYSRARGRGGETQYF.

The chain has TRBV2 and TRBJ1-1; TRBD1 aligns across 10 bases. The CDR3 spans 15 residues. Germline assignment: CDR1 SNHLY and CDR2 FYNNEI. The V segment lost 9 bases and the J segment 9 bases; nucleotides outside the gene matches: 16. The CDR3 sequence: CASTGTGALGEQAFF. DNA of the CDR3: TGTGCCAGTACCGGGACAGGGGCTCTAGGTGAACAAGCTTTCTTT.

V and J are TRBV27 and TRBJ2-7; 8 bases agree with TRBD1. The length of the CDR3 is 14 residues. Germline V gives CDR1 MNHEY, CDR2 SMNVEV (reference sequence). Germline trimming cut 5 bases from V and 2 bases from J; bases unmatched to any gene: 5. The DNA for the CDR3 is TGTGCCAGCAGTCTAGGGACAGGACCCTACGAGCAGTACTTC. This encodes CASSLGTGPYEQYF.

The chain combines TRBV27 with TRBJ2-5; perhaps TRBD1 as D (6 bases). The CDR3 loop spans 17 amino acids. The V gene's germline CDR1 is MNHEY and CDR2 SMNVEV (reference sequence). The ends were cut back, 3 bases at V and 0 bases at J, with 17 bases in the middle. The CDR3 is CASSFMGPGHNQETQYF. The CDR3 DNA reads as TGTGCCAGCAGTTTTATGGGCCCGGGACACAACCAAGAGACCCAGTACTTC.

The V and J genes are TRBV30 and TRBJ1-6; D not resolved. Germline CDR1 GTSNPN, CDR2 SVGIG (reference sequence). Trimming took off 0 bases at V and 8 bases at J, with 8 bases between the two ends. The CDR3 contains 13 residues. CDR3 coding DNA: TGTGCCTGGAGTGTGGGCAGCCATTCACCCCTCCACTTT. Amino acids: CAWSVGSHSPLHF.

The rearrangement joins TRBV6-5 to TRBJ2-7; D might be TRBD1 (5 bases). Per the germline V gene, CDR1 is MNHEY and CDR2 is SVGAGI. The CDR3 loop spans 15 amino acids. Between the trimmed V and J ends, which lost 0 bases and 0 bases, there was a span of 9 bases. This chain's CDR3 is CASSYSTGTSYEQYF. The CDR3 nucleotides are TGTGCCAGCAGTTACTCAACAGGTACCTCCTACGAGCAGTACTTC.

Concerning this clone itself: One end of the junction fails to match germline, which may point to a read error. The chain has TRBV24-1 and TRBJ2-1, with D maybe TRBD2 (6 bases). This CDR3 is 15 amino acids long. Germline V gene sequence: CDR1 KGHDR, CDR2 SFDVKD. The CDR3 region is CATSVLSGQNYEQFF. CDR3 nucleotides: TGTGCCACCAGTGTTTTGAGCGGGCAGAACTATGAGCAGTTCTTC.

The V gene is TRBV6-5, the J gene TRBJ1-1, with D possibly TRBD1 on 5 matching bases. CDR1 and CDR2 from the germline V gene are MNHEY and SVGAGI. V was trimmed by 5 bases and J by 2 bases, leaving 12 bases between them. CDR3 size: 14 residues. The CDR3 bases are TGTGCCAGCAGTCGGGACGGGAGAAACACTGAAGCTTTCTTT. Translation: CASSRDGRNTEAFF.

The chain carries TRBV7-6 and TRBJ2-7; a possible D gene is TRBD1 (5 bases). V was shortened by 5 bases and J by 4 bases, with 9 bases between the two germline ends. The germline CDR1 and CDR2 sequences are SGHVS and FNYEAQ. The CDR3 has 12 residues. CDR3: CASSPNRYEQYF. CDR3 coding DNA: TGTGCCAGCAGCCCGAACAGGTACGAGCAGTACTTC.

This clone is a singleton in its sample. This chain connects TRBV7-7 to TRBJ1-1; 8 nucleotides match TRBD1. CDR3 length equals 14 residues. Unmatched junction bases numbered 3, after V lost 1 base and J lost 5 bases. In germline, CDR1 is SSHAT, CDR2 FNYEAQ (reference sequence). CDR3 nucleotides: TGTGCCAGCAGCTTAGGGCGACAGGGGACTGAAGCTTTCTTT. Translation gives CASSLGRQGTEAFF.

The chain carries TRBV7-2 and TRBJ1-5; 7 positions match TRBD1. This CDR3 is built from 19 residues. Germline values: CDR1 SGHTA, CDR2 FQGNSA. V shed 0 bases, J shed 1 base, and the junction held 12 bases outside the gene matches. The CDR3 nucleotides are TGTGCCAGCAGCTTAGCGGGGAGACAGGGCTGGGAGAGCAATCAGCCCCAGCATTTT. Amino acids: CASSLAGRQGWESNQPQHF.

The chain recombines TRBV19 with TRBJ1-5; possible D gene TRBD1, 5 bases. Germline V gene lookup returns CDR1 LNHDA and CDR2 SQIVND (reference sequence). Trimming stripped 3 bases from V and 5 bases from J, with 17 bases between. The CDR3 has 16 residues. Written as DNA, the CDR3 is TGTGCCAGTAGTATGGAGGGGACGGGTACCTATCAGCCCCAGCATTTT. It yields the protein CASSMEGTGTYQPQHF.

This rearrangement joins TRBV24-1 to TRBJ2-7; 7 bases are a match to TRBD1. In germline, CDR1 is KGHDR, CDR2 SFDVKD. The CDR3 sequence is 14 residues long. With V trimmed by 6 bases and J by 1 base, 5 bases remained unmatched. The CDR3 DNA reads TGTGCCACCAGTACGGGACAGCTGTCCTACGAGCAGTACTTC. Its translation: CATSTGQLSYEQYF.

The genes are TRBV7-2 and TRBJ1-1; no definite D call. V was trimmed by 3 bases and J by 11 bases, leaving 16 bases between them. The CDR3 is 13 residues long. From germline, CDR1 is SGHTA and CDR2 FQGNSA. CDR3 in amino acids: CASSFSVSRGAFF. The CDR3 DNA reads TGTGCCAGCAGCTTCTCGGTCTCTCGAGGGGCTTTCTTT.

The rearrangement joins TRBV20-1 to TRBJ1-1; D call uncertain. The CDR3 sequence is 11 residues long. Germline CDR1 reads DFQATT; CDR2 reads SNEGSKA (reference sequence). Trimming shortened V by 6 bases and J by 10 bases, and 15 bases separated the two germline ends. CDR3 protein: CSALSEVTAFF. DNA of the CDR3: TGCAGTGCCCTCTCCGAGGTCACAGCTTTCTTT.

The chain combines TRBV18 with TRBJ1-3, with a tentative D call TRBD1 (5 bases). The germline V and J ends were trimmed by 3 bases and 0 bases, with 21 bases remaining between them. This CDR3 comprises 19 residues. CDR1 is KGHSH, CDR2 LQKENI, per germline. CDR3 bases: TGTGCCAGCTCACCCCAAACCCCTCGACAGCCCACCTCTGGAAACACCATATATTTT. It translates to CASSPQTPRQPTSGNTIYF.

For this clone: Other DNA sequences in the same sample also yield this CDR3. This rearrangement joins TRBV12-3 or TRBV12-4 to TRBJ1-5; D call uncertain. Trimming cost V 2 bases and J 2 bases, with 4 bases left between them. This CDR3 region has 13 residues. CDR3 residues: CASSLTGNQPQHF. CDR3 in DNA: TGTGCCAGCAGTTTAACAGGCAATCAGCCCCAGCATTTT.

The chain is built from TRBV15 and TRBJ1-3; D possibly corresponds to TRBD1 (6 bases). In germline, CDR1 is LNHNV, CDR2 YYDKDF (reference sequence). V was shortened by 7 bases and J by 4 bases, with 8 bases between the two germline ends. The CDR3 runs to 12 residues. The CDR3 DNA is TGTGCCACCACAGGGGCCGGAAACACCATATATTTT. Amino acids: CATTGAGNTIYF.

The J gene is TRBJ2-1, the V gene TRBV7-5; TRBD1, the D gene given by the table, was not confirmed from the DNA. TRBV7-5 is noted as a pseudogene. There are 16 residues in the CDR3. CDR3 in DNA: TGTGTCAGAAGCTTAATTAGGGACAGGGGAGGGAATGAGCAGTTCTTC. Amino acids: CVRSLIRDRGGNEQFF.